The 23 T cell receptor beta chains below come from one sample, sequenced in a study of shared clonotypes between healthy human individuals. Measured with immunoSEQ multiplex PCR; TCRdb has only the in-frame clones, and not every one. Among over 2,000,000 clones listed, around 93% were seen once. CD45RO-negative CD8 cells positively selected for CCR7 made up the naive population, which excluded terminally differentiated effector memory CD45RA+ cells. Source material: naive CD8+ T cells from PBMCs. These TCRs come from a man between 18 and 29 years old in good health. Some clones in this sample may be carry-over from other donors' samples.

The CDR3 loop reads CASSYGDRVSNYGYTF. The CDR3 region has the DNA TGTGCCAGCAGTTACGGAGACAGGGTATCTAACTATGGCTACACCTTC. The V gene is TRBV6-5, the J gene TRBJ1-2, with TRBD1 matching over 7 bases. With V trimmed by 2 bases and J by 0 bases, 6 bases remained unmatched. There are 16 residues in the CDR3. Germline V gives CDR1 MNHEY, CDR2 SVGAGI.

The V call is TRBV25-1, the J call TRBJ1-3, with D possibly matching TRBD1 (5 bases). The CDR3 is 15 residues long. The V end lost 3 bases, the J end lost 4 bases, and 13 bases lay between the germline ends. Germline V gene data show CDR1 as MGHDK and CDR2 as SYGVNS. This CDR3 is CASSDPGGSGNTIYF. The CDR3 DNA reads as TGTGCCAGCAGTGATCCTGGGGGGTCCGGAAACACCATATATTTT.

The chain is built from TRBV19 and TRBJ1-1, with D tentatively TRBD1 (6 bases). The CDR3 loop spans 12 amino acids. The V gene's germline CDR1 is LNHDA and CDR2 SQIVND (reference sequence). Deletions cut 7 bases from V and 8 bases from J, with 14 bases between. The DNA of the CDR3 is TGTGCCAGTACCCGGCGCGGGGGCGAAGCTTTCTTT. Translating it yields CASTRRGGEAFF.

The chain has TRBV10-3 and TRBJ2-3; D is ambiguous. CDR1 ENHRY and CDR2 SYGVKD come from the germline V gene. This CDR3 spans 14 amino acids. Trimming took off 0 bases at V and 2 bases at J, with 6 bases between the two ends. Written as DNA, the CDR3 is TGTGCCATCAGTGAGTCTCGGGTCACAGATACGCAGTATTTT. Protein: CAISESRVTDTQYF.

About this clone itself: Different DNA sequences within this sample yield the same CDR3. The chain employs TRBV28 and TRBJ2-7; tentatively, D is TRBD2 (6 bases). The V gene's germline CDR1 is MDHEN and CDR2 SYDVKM. This CDR3 comprises 13 residues. V lost 3 bases, J lost 4 bases, and 10 bases lay in between. CDR3 residues: CASSFGGTYEQYF. In nucleotides, the CDR3 is TGTGCCAGCAGTTTCGGGGGAACATACGAGCAGTACTTC.

The chain carries TRBV7-9 and TRBJ1-2; tentatively, D is TRBD1 (5 bases). The CDR3 runs to 14 residues. V lost 4 bases, J lost 2 bases, and 11 bases lay in between. The V gene's germline CDR1 is SEHNR and CDR2 FQNEAQ (reference sequence). CDR3 sequence (DNA): TGTGCCAGCAGCTCGCAGACAGAGAACTATGGCTACACCTTC. This gives the protein CASSSQTENYGYTF.

Notes on this clone: Within the sample, other DNA sequences also encode this same CDR3. This sequence joins TRBV29-1 and TRBJ2-2; the D gene is possibly TRBD2 (5 bases). Germline V lookup: CDR1 SQVTM, CDR2 ANQGSEA. The V end was cut by 6 bases, the J end by 1 base, with 9 bases between. The CDR3 is 13 residues long. The CDR3 nucleotides are TGCAGCGTCGAGGGAGAGAACACCGGGGAGCTGTTTTTT. This gives the protein CSVEGENTGELFF.

The rearrangement links TRBV15 to TRBJ1-1, with 9 bases aligning to TRBD1. The length of the CDR3 is 19 residues. Germline values: CDR1 LNHNV, CDR2 YYDKDF (reference sequence). V shed 4 bases and J 3 bases; nucleotides not matched to a gene: 18. CDR3 nucleotide sequence: TGTGCCACCAGCAAATTCCGGATTACCAGGGACAGGGCTGACACTGAAGCTTTCTTT. It is translated as CATSKFRITRDRADTEAFF.

This clone was picked up a small number of times. The rearrangement uses TRBV20-1 and TRBJ1-1; perhaps TRBD1 as D (5 bases). The ends were cut back, 7 bases at V and 6 bases at J, with 9 bases in the middle. CDR1 and CDR2 from the germline V gene are DFQATT and SNEGSKA (reference sequence). The CDR3 is 10 residues long. CDR3 nucleotide sequence: TGCAGTGGGGGGGGTCCTGAAGCTTTCTTT. Its translation is CSGGGPEAFF.

The rearrangement joins TRBV10-3 to TRBJ1-1, with 8 nucleotides matching TRBD1. J gave up 4 bases and V 4 bases, and 5 bases lay outside the gene matches. Germline lookup yields CDR1 ENHRY and CDR2 SYGVKD. The CDR3 totals 14 residues. The CDR3 here is CAISGPTGGTEAFF. The CDR3 coding sequence is TGTGCCATCAGTGGGCCTACAGGGGGCACTGAAGCTTTCTTT.

The chain couples TRBV4-3 to TRBJ2-1, with 7 bases aligning to TRBD2. Germline CDR1 is LGHNA and CDR2 is YSLEER. CDR3 length: 15 residues. The V gene end was trimmed by 1 base and the J gene end by 6 bases; junction bases not matched to a gene: 6. The CDR3 is CASSQGSGIFNEQFF. The CDR3 bases are TGCGCCAGCAGCCAAGGGAGCGGGATATTCAATGAGCAGTTCTTC.

The chain recombines TRBV4-3 with TRBJ1-5, with TRBD1 identical over 8 bases. CDR1 and CDR2 from the germline V gene are LGHNA and YSLEER. This CDR3 comprises 15 residues. V dropped 4 bases and J dropped 7; count of bases not matched to a gene: 9. The CDR3 is CASSLPGQGAQPQHF. The CDR3 DNA sequence: TGCGCCAGCAGCCTCCCTGGACAGGGTGCACAGCCCCAGCATTTT.

The chain is built from TRBV11-2 and TRBJ1-1, with D possibly TRBD1 on 5 matching bases. This CDR3 spans 15 amino acids. V lost 3 bases to trimming and J lost 1 base, with 12 bases between them. From germline, CDR1 is SGHAT and CDR2 FQNNGV. CDR3 nucleotide sequence: TGTGCCAGCAGCTTCTCCATTACAGGGAACACTGAAGCTTTCTTT. Translated: CASSFSITGNTEAFF.

This clone was counted a single time. This chain joins TRBV27 and TRBJ2-7, with a tentative D call TRBD2 (6 bases). Germline V gene lookup returns CDR1 MNHEY and CDR2 SMNVEV (reference sequence). The CDR3 totals 14 residues. V was pared by 7 bases and J by 3 bases, with 16 bases between. CDR3 protein: CASKTRGGNYEQYF. In DNA form, the CDR3 reads TGTGCCAGCAAAACCCGTGGGGGGAACTACGAGCAGTACTTC.

The rearrangement links TRBV13 to TRBJ2-2, with 7 bases matching TRBD2. V lost 2 bases to trimming and J lost 3 bases; unmatched junction nucleotides: 6. The CDR3 length is 16 residues. Germline CDR1 reads PRHDT; CDR2 reads FYEKMQ (reference sequence). The CDR3 protein is CASSLFQRGYTGELFF. The CDR3 DNA reads TGTGCCAGCAGCTTATTCCAGCGGGGTTACACCGGGGAGCTGTTTTTT.

A remark on this clone: The junction does not match germline at one end; this may be a read error. The chain recombines TRBV10-2 with TRBJ1-1; D ambiguous. The CDR3 sequence is 14 residues long. The germline CDR1 and CDR2 sequences are WSHSY and SAAADI. The CDR3 here is CASSESSVNIEAFF. The CDR3, as DNA: TGCGCCAGCAGTGAGAGTTCGGTGAACATTGAAGCTTTCTTT.

The chain couples TRBV28 to TRBJ2-3; no reliable D call. CDR1 and CDR2 from the germline V gene are MDHEN and SYDVKM. The CDR3 runs to 14 residues. The V end was cut by 6 bases, the J end by 6 bases, with 16 bases between. In DNA form, the CDR3 reads TGTGCCAGCAGCCTCCAGCAGGAGTTGGATACGCAGTATTTT. Amino acid sequence: CASSLQQELDTQYF.

The chain has TRBV6-1 and TRBJ2-4, with 7 bases aligning to TRBD2. The CDR3 runs 15 residues. CDR1 and CDR2 from the germline V gene are MNHNS and SASEGT. Trimming cost V 5 bases and J 3 bases; bases outside gene matches: 7. Here the CDR3 DNA reads TGTGCCAGCAGTCCCCAGGGAGGGTACAAAAACATTCAGTACTTC. Translation: CASSPQGGYKNIQYF.

The CDR3 DNA follows: TGTGCCAGCAGGGAAAACCTTGAGGATGAAAAACTGTTTTTT. This gives the protein CASRENLEDEKLFF. The chain couples TRBV25-1 to TRBJ1-4; D unclear. In germline, CDR1 is MGHDK, CDR2 SYGVNS. The CDR3 has 14 residues. Trimming removed 6 bases at V and 6 bases at J, with 14 bases between.

The chain links TRBV5-1 to TRBJ1-2, with a weak D call TRBD1 (5 bases). This CDR3 comprises 13 residues. Germline CDR1 SGHRS, CDR2 YFSETQ. Deletions cut 0 bases from V and 7 bases from J, with 10 bases between. The CDR3 bases are TGCGCCAGCAGCTTGGAACCAGGGCCTGGCTACACCTTC. Amino acid sequence: CASSLEPGPGYTF. Looking up the rest from reference TRBV5-1 and TRBJ1-2 gives the full variable domain: KAGVTQTPRYLIKTRGQQVTLSCSPISGHRSVSWYQQTPGQGLQFLFEYFSETQRNKGNFPGRFSGRQFSNSRSEMNVSTLELGDSALYLCASSLEPGPGYTFGSGTRLTVV.

This clone was recorded only once. Additional DNA sequences in this sample encode the identical CDR3. The V gene is TRBV27, the J gene TRBJ2-3; D perhaps matches TRBD2 (6 bases). This CDR3 comprises 14 residues. Germline V gives CDR1 MNHEY, CDR2 SMNVEV (reference sequence). Trimming took off 3 bases at V and 2 bases at J, with 9 bases between the two ends. CDR3 region: CASSFAGPTDTQYF. CDR3 nucleotides: TGTGCCAGCAGTTTCGCGGGACCCACAGATACGCAGTATTTT.

The gene calls are TRBV19 and TRBJ1-1; D perhaps matches TRBD1 (5 bases). The CDR3 has 12 residues. Between the trimmed V and J ends, which lost 7 bases and 0 bases, there was a span of 6 bases. Germline CDR1 and CDR2: LNHDA and SQIVND (reference sequence). CDR3 amino acids: CASKGVNTEAFF. The CDR3 DNA sequence: TGTGCCAGTAAAGGGGTGAACACTGAAGCTTTCTTT.

The chain couples TRBV27 to TRBJ1-4; 10 bases align to TRBD1. V was clipped by 7 bases and J by 4 bases; unmatched bases: 9. Germline loops: CDR1 MNHEY, CDR2 SMNVEV (reference sequence). The CDR3 is 16 amino acids. The CDR3 protein is CASTKDRGGVNEKLFF. The CDR3 DNA reads as TGTGCCAGCACCAAGGACAGGGGGGGGGTTAATGAAAAACTGTTTTTT.